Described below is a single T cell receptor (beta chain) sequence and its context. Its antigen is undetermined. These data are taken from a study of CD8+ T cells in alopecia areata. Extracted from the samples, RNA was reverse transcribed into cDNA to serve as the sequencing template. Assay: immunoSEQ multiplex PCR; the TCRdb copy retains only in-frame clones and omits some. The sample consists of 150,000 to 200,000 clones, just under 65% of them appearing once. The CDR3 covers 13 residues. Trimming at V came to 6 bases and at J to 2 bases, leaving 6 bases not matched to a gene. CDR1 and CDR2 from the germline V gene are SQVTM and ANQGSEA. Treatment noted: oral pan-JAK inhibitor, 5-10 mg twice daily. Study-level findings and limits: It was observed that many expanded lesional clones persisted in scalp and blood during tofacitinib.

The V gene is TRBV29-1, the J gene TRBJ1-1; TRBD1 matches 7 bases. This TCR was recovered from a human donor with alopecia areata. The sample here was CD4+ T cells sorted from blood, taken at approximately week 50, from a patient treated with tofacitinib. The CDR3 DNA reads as TGCAGCGTGGGGGGACAGATCAACACTGAAGCTTTCTTT. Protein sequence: CSVGGQINTEAFF.